This T cell receptor (beta chain) is from a study of blood T cell repertoires in COVID-19. Participants were aged roughly 18 to 89 years, lived in over 20 US areas, and enrolled virtually. Assignment of participants to cohorts was predicated upon participant-reported clinical history. Either two negative PCRs, clearance, or symptom resolution qualified Cohort 3 donors as recovered. Original handling: Amplification from reference gene primers served as the basis for estimated nucleated cell counts. The repertoire was sequenced with immunoSEQ multiplex PCR; TCRdb's copy has only in-frame clones and lacks some. V, J and clone size are those of that table, while D and trimming were read from the DNA. The sample yields some 300,000 clones, around nine tenths seen once. The TCR sequence derives from a woman aged 40 to 50 who had recovered from COVID-19. Sequencing input: PBMCs or T cells enriched from blood (not recorded which).

The CDR3, as DNA: TGCGCCAGCAGCCCTCGGCCGGGACAGGGGGCGAGGGGCTACACCTTC. Encoded protein: CASSPRPGQGARGYTF. The chain employs TRBV4-1 and TRBJ1-2; TRBD1 aligns across 12 bases. V was pared by 4 bases and J by 8 bases, with 11 bases of the junction left unmatched. The germline V gene encodes CDR1 MGHRA and CDR2 YSYEKL. The CDR3 covers 16 residues.